The 3 T cell receptor beta chains presented below share a single source sample, sequenced in a study of blood T cell repertoires in COVID-19. TCRdb keeps only in-frame clones here, not all; method: immunoSEQ multiplex PCR. The data show roughly 170,000 clones, approximately 87% seen once. The source material was peripheral blood. These receptor sequences come from a woman younger than 30 who had recovered from COVID-19.

The chain employs TRBV29-1 and TRBJ1-2; 11 positions agree with TRBD1. There are 12 residues in the CDR3. J was trimmed by 5 bases and V by 8 bases; bases with no gene match: 4. Germline CDR1 reads SQVTM; CDR2 reads ANQGSEA. CDR3 region: CSLGTGGYGYTF. In DNA, the CDR3 is TGCAGCTTAGGGACAGGGGGGTATGGCTACACCTTC.

V is TRBV7-9 and J is TRBJ2-3, with 7 bases aligning to TRBD2. The CDR3 covers 15 residues. Germline CDR1 is SEHNR and CDR2 is FQNEAQ (reference sequence). The V and J ends lost 5 bases and 2 bases, in that order; junction bases with no gene match: 7. The CDR3 DNA sequence: TGTGCCAGCAGCCCTATTGGGGGGGACACAGATACGCAGTATTTT. As protein: CASSPIGGDTDTQYF.

The V gene is TRBV5-4, the J gene TRBJ2-7; D might be TRBD1 (5 bases). The CDR3 runs 13 residues. Germline loops: CDR1 SGHNT, CDR2 YYREEE (reference sequence). With 4 bases removed from V and 6 bases from J, the gap between germline ends came to 14 bases. CDR3 DNA: TGTGCCAGCAGCGGGTGGACAATTGCCGAGCAGTACTTC. It encodes CASSGWTIAEQYF.